A single sample is the source of the 19 T cell receptor beta chains below, sequenced in a study of blood T cell repertoires in COVID-19. Sequencing used immunoSEQ multiplex PCR; TCRdb keeps in-frame clones, though not all of them. The sample consists of fewer than 250,000 clones, around 92% of them appearing once. Sequencing input: peripheral blood. The receptor set was obtained from a young man with acute or convalescent COVID-19.

The chain carries TRBV5-1 and TRBJ2-1; tentatively, D is TRBD2 (5 bases). The CDR3 runs to 15 residues. Germline CDR1 is SGHRS and CDR2 is YFSETQ. The ends were cut back, 0 bases at V and 3 bases at J, with 10 bases in the middle. The CDR3 spells CASSLERGSYNEQFF. DNA for the CDR3: TGCGCCAGCAGCTTGGAACGGGGAAGCTACAATGAGCAGTTCTTC.

The CDR3 nucleotides read TGCGCCAGCACCGAAACTAGCGGGAGGGCCGGGGAGCTGTTTTTT. As protein: CASTETSGRAGELFF. The rearrangement joins TRBV5-1 to TRBJ2-2; TRBD2 agrees at 13 bases. The germline CDR1 and CDR2 sequences are SGHRS and YFSETQ. The V and J ends lost 6 bases and 6 bases, in that order; junction bases with no gene match: 5. The CDR3 contains 15 residues.

The chain couples TRBV28 to TRBJ1-1, with 8 positions matching TRBD1. This CDR3 has 13 amino acids. Germline V gene sequence: CDR1 MDHEN, CDR2 SYDVKM. V gave up 6 bases and J gave up 8 bases; unmatched junction bases: 8. In DNA, the CDR3 is TGTGCCAGCAGCCGTAGACAGGGGAGCGAAGCTTTCTTT. It translates to CASSRRQGSEAFF.

V gene TRBV27 combines with J gene TRBJ1-5; D gene unclear. The CDR3 sequence is 14 residues long. Germline V gene data show CDR1 as MNHEY and CDR2 as SMNVEV (reference sequence). V lost 0 bases and J 5 bases, leaving 8 bases between the germline ends. The chain's CDR3 is CASSLSADYQPQHF. CDR3 DNA: TGTGCCAGCAGTTTATCGGCAGACTATCAGCCCCAGCATTTT.

J is TRBJ2-7 and V is TRBV29-1; the D gene is possibly TRBD1 (5 bases). Germline V gives CDR1 SQVTM, CDR2 ANQGSEA. V dropped 6 bases and J dropped 2 bases, with 17 bases sitting between them. The CDR3 extends over 14 amino acids. The CDR3 coding sequence is TGCAGCGTCCGTAAAGCAGGGCCTCCCTACGAGCAGTACTTC. It codes for CSVRKAGPPYEQYF.

This clone was observed a handful of times. V gene TRBV28 combines with J gene TRBJ2-6, with 7 bases lining up with TRBD1. CDR3 length equals 15 residues. The germline V gene encodes CDR1 MDHEN and CDR2 SYDVKM. V was clipped by 4 bases and J by 0 bases; unmatched bases: 0. This CDR3 is CASSYRGSGANVLTF. Written as DNA, the CDR3 is TGTGCCAGCAGTTACAGGGGCTCTGGGGCCAACGTCCTGACTTTC.

The V and J genes are TRBV28 and TRBJ2-3, with 9 bases that match TRBD2. With 6 bases clipped from V and 3 bases from J, the junction kept 4 bases outside the gene matches. Germline assignment: CDR1 MDHEN and CDR2 SYDVKM. This CDR3 is built from 14 residues. In DNA, the CDR3 is TGTGCCAGCAGGCTAGCGGGGCCGACAGATACGCAGTATTTT. It yields the protein CASRLAGPTDTQYF.

The chain uses TRBV6-2 or TRBV6-3 and TRBJ2-7; TRBD1 agrees at 8 bases. The germline CDR1 and CDR2 sequences are MNHEY and SVGEGT. This CDR3 spans 18 amino acids. The junction had 19 bases not matched to a gene; V was cut back by 5 bases and J by 4 bases. The chain's CDR3 is CASSLIDRGGRLTYEQYF. The CDR3 DNA sequence: TGTGCCAGCAGTCTAATTGACAGGGGAGGTCGGCTAACTTACGAGCAGTACTTC.

V is TRBV10-2 and J is TRBJ1-6; 9 nucleotides align to TRBD1. The length of the CDR3 is 14 residues. Germline V CDR1 and CDR2: WSHSY, SAAADI. J lost 11 bases, V lost 7 bases, and 9 bases had no gene match. The CDR3 sequence: CASKRGTGYTPLHF. For the CDR3, the DNA is TGCGCCAGCAAAAGGGGGACAGGGTATACACCCCTCCACTTT.

The chain carries TRBV2 and TRBJ2-3; 7 nucleotides agree with TRBD2. Trimming at V came to 0 bases and at J to 1 base, leaving 4 bases not matched to a gene. This CDR3 contains 16 residues. Looked up from germline, CDR1 is SNHLY and CDR2 is FYNNEI. Here the CDR3 reads CASSEARLAGTDTQYF. DNA for the CDR3: TGTGCCAGCAGTGAAGCCCGGCTAGCGGGCACAGATACGCAGTATTTT.

This rearrangement joins TRBV14 to TRBJ2-1; weak D call: TRBD2 (6 bases). Trimming stripped 4 bases from V and 9 bases from J, with 13 bases between. This CDR3 is built from 13 residues. Germline V gene data show CDR1 as SGHDN and CDR2 as FVKESK. CDR3 DNA: TGTGCCAGCAGCCGCGGTGGGGGGAGTGAGCAGTTCTTC. Translation: CASSRGGGSEQFF.

On this clone: An end of the junction does not agree with germline; a read error may underlie this. The chain uses TRBV19 and TRBJ1-5; D might be TRBD1 (6 bases). This CDR3 has 14 residues. CDR1 is LNHDA, CDR2 SQIVND, per germline (reference sequence). This chain's CDR3 is CASSISPTSRGEDF. In DNA, the CDR3 is TGTGCCAGTAGTATATCCCCTACATCCAGGGGCGAAGATTTT.

The J gene is TRBJ1-2, the V gene TRBV18, with 10 bases aligning to TRBD1. This CDR3 is 15 amino acids long. V trimming: 3 bases; J trimming: 4 bases; junction bases outside the gene matches: 5. Germline assignment: CDR1 KGHSH and CDR2 LQKENI. CDR3 protein: CASSPMDRGGYGYTF. CDR3 in DNA: TGTGCCAGCTCACCCATGGACAGGGGGGGCTATGGCTACACCTTC.

The V and J genes are TRBV3-1 (or the pseudogene TRBV3-2) and TRBJ1-2; TRBD1 might be the D (5 bases). This CDR3 contains 13 residues. V gave up 3 bases and J gave up 4 bases, with 9 bases separating them. CDR1 and CDR2 from the germline V gene are LGHDT and YNNKEL (reference sequence). In nucleotides, the CDR3 is TGTGCCAGCAGCCAGGGGCGACTCTATGGCTACACCTTC. Its protein is CASSQGRLYGYTF.

This clone was seen only a few times. The J gene is TRBJ1-3, the V gene TRBV28, with TRBD1 as a possible D gene (6 bases). This CDR3 is 14 amino acids long. Germline assignment: CDR1 MDHEN and CDR2 SYDVKM. With 5 bases removed from V and 4 bases from J, the gap between germline ends came to 12 bases. CDR3 sequence (DNA): TGTGCCAGCAGTCCAGGGGTTTTAGGAAACACCATATATTTT. This sequence encodes CASSPGVLGNTIYF.

This rearrangement joins TRBV5-5 to TRBJ2-3; 8 bases are shared with TRBD1. Germline assignment: CDR1 SGHKS and CDR2 YYEKEE (reference sequence). The J segment lost 4 bases and the V segment lost 2 bases, leaving 9 bases of the junction unmatched. This CDR3 has 16 amino acids. CDR3 in DNA: TGTGCCAGCAGCTTTAGGACAGGGCTGAGGGCAGATACGCAGTATTTT. It yields the protein CASSFRTGLRADTQYF.

This sequence joins TRBV3-1 (or the pseudogene TRBV3-2) and TRBJ1-2; D possibly corresponds to TRBD1 (5 bases). Germline CDR1 reads LGHDT; CDR2 reads YNNKEL (reference sequence). The CDR3 is 11 residues long. V lost 8 bases and J lost 8, with 12 bases in between. The DNA for the CDR3 is TGTGCCAGCCAGGGTAATTCCGGCTACACCTTC. Protein sequence: CASQGNSGYTF.

The rearrangement links TRBV5-4 to TRBJ2-7, with 7 bases matching TRBD2. CDR1 and CDR2 (germline): SGHNT, YYREEE (reference sequence). Trimming removed 4 bases from V and 4 bases from J; junction bases left unmatched: 11. CDR3 size: 15 residues. The CDR3 loop is CASSRSGGFQYEQYF. As DNA, the CDR3 is TGTGCCAGCAGCCGATCCGGGGGGTTTCAGTACGAGCAGTACTTC.

The V gene is TRBV4-2, the J gene TRBJ1-2; 11 positions agree with TRBD1. This CDR3 is 15 amino acids long. V lost 3 bases to trimming and J lost 7 bases; unmatched junction nucleotides: 7. CDR1 LGHNA and CDR2 YNFKEQ come from the germline V gene. CDR3 amino acids: CASSQSDRGLSGYTF. The CDR3 nucleotides read TGTGCCAGCAGCCAGTCGGACAGGGGGCTTTCTGGCTACACCTTC.